The 7 T cell receptor beta chains in this list originate from one sample, sequenced in a study of cytomegalovirus exposure and HLA in healthy donors. The PCR employed 60 Vbeta primers together with 13 Jbeta primers. Libraries were prepared by immunoSEQ multiplex PCR; TCRdb keeps only in-frame clonotypes and omits some of them. The sample lists over 95,000 clones; around 73% were seen once. The sample consisted of PBMCs. These receptors were obtained from a woman in her 30s in good health and CMV-seropositive.

V is TRBV6-1 and J is TRBJ2-3; D unclear. The CDR3 totals 17 residues. V was shortened by 1 base and J by 2 bases, with 16 bases between the two germline ends. Germline V gene lookup returns CDR1 MNHNS and CDR2 SASEGT. DNA for the CDR3: TGTGCCAGCAGTGAAGTTAACTTTCACTACCTCACAGATACGCAGTATTTT. Protein: CASSEVNFHYLTDTQYF.

The chain joins TRBV30 to TRBJ2-5, with TRBD2 matching over 10 bases. The CDR3 consists of 12 residues. J was trimmed by 5 bases and V by 5 bases; bases with no gene match: 2. The germline V gene encodes CDR1 GTSNPN and CDR2 SVGIG (reference sequence). CDR3 amino acids: CAWSAGGETQYF. The CDR3 DNA sequence: TGTGCCTGGTCAGCGGGAGGGGAGACCCAGTACTTC.

The chain has TRBV19 and TRBJ2-1; 7 bases map to TRBD2. The J segment lost 5 bases and the V segment lost 4 bases, leaving 8 bases of the junction unmatched. The germline gives CDR1 LNHDA, CDR2 SQIVND (reference sequence). The CDR3 consists of 15 residues. In DNA, the CDR3 is TGTGCCAGTAGTAAAGCTAGCGGTTTAAACAATGAGCAGTTCTTC. Protein sequence: CASSKASGLNNEQFF.

The chain is built from TRBV14 and TRBJ2-5; 7 nucleotides line up with TRBD1. In germline, CDR1 is SGHDN, CDR2 FVKESK. This CDR3 region has 15 residues. J gave up 4 bases and V 5 bases, and 10 bases lay outside the gene matches. CDR3 loop: CASSSRDSVRETQYF. DNA for the CDR3: TGTGCCAGCAGCAGCCGGGACAGTGTTCGAGAGACCCAGTACTTC.

This chain uses TRBV7-3 with TRBJ2-1, with TRBD2 matching 12 bases. J lost 5 bases, V lost 2 bases, and 10 bases had no gene match. CDR1 and CDR2 (germline): SGHTA, FQGTGA. This CDR3 has 18 amino acids. CDR3 DNA sequence: TGTGCCAGCAGCTTATCTGCTAGCGGGAGGGGGTTACACAATGAGCAGTTCTTC. This translates into CASSLSASGRGLHNEQFF.

This clone turned up a few times. A junction end diverges from the germline sequence, so it may reflect a read error. The genes are TRBV7-9 and TRBJ2-7, with TRBD1 matching 9 bases. This CDR3 contains 15 residues. The germline V gene has CDR1 SEHNR and CDR2 FQNEAQ (reference sequence). The CDR3 nucleotides are TGTTCCAGCAGCTTACACGGGACAGGGATCGACGAGCAGTACTTC. Residues: CSSSLHGTGIDEQYF.

The chain is built from TRBV27 and TRBJ2-7; the D gene is possibly TRBD2 (6 bases). The germline gives CDR1 MNHEY, CDR2 SMNVEV (reference sequence). The CDR3 is 13 amino acids. The germline V and J ends were trimmed by 8 bases and 2 bases, with 13 bases remaining between them. The CDR3 DNA is TGTGCCAGCGGACCGACTAGTGCCTACGAGCAGTACTTC. Translated, it gives CASGPTSAYEQYF.